Below are 21 T cell receptor beta chains sequenced from a single sample in a study of blood T cell repertoires in COVID-19. This table comes from immunoSEQ multiplex PCR, and its TCRdb copy is limited to in-frame clones, with some not included. The sample contains approximately 270,000 clones, approximately 85% of which appear only once. The sample taken for sequencing was peripheral blood. The receptors here all came from a woman in her seventies with acute or convalescent COVID-19.

The rearrangement links TRBV27 to TRBJ1-5; no definite D call. The CDR3 extends over 13 amino acids. Germline assignment: CDR1 MNHEY and CDR2 SMNVEV (reference sequence). The V gene lost 3 bases and the J gene lost 2 bases, with 5 bases spanning the gap. CDR3 nucleotides: TGTGCCAGCAGTTTTGCAGGCAATCAGCCCCAGCATTTT. This translates into CASSFAGNQPQHF.

The chain carries TRBV29-1 and TRBJ1-1, with a weak D call TRBD1 (6 bases). CDR1 and CDR2 from the germline V gene are SQVTM and ANQGSEA. The CDR3 has 10 residues. Trimming took off 6 bases at V and 11 bases at J, with 13 bases between the two ends. The CDR3 DNA reads as TGCAGCGTCATCGGGACATCGGCTTTCTTT. Its translation is CSVIGTSAFF.

The chain uses TRBV5-1 and TRBJ1-3, with D uncertain. Trimming shortened V by 3 bases and J by 4 bases, and 14 bases separated the two germline ends. In germline, CDR1 is SGHRS, CDR2 YFSETQ. The CDR3 has 15 amino acids. This CDR3 reads CASSSVAGAGNTIYF. The CDR3 DNA is TGCGCCAGCAGCTCCGTGGCGGGAGCAGGAAACACCATATATTTT. Full variable domain (outside the CDR3, taken from reference TRBV5-1 and TRBJ1-3): KAGVTQTPRYLIKTRGQQVTLSCSPISGHRSVSWYQQTPGQGLQFLFEYFSETQRNKGNFPGRFSGRQFSNSRSEMNVSTLELGDSALYLCASSSVAGAGNTIYFGEGSWLTVV.

V gene TRBV7-3 combines with J gene TRBJ2-5; D is undetermined. V dropped 4 bases and J dropped 2 bases, with 8 bases sitting between them. The CDR3 has 13 residues. Germline CDR1 and CDR2: SGHTA and FQGTGA. CDR3 loop: CASSSTRQETQYF. In DNA, the CDR3 is TGTGCCAGCAGCTCGACAAGGCAAGAGACCCAGTACTTC.

The chain couples TRBV5-4 to TRBJ2-5; TRBD2 is a possible D gene (6 bases). The V gene lost 1 base and the J gene lost 1 base, with 8 bases spanning the gap. There are 14 residues in the CDR3. CDR1 is SGHNT and CDR2 is YYREEE in the germline V gene (reference sequence). The CDR3 sequence is CASSLNSGQETQYF. For the CDR3, the DNA is TGTGCCAGCAGCTTGAATAGCGGCCAAGAGACCCAGTACTTC.

The chain carries TRBV5-1 and TRBJ1-2, with D possibly being TRBD1 (6 bases). This CDR3 comprises 13 residues. Germline V gives CDR1 SGHRS, CDR2 YFSETQ. V shed 4 bases and J shed 5 bases, with 12 bases lying between them. In DNA, the CDR3 is TGCGCCAGCAGCCCGCGGACAGAGTATGGCTACACCTTC. Translated, it gives CASSPRTEYGYTF.

This chain connects TRBV19 to TRBJ1-2; D is unclear. Trimming took off 9 bases at V and 4 bases at J, with 18 bases between the two ends. CDR1 and CDR2 from the germline V gene are LNHDA and SQIVND (reference sequence). The CDR3 sequence is 14 residues long. The CDR3 nucleotides read TGTGCCAGCGGGAAGAGGCCGCTAACCTATGGCTACACCTTC. It yields the protein CASGKRPLTYGYTF.

Comments on this clone: This CDR3 is also generated by other DNA sequences in the sample. The V call is TRBV5-1, the J call TRBJ2-1, with 7 bases that match TRBD1. The junction had 5 bases not matched to a gene; V was cut back by 4 bases and J by 4 bases. Per germline, CDR1 SGHRS and CDR2 YFSETQ. The CDR3 sequence is 14 residues long. In DNA, the CDR3 is TGCGCCAGCAGCCTGGGACAGTCTTACAATGAGCAGTTCTTC. It is translated as CASSLGQSYNEQFF.

J is TRBJ2-5 and V is TRBV5-1; 8 nucleotides agree with TRBD1. This CDR3 is 14 amino acids long. With 5 bases clipped from V and 4 bases from J, the junction kept 7 bases outside the gene matches. Germline V CDR1 and CDR2: SGHRS, YFSETQ. The CDR3 loop reads CASRTAGGGETQYF. For the CDR3, the DNA is TGCGCCAGCAGGACCGCAGGGGGCGGAGAGACCCAGTACTTC.

This rearrangement joins TRBV3-1 (or the pseudogene TRBV3-2) to TRBJ2-7; the match to TRBD2 covers 7 bases. V lost 4 bases and J lost 7; bases outside the gene matches: 7. CDR3 length equals 13 residues. The germline V gene has CDR1 LGHDT and CDR2 YNNKEL (reference sequence). CDR3 coding DNA: TGTGCCAGCAGCCGACGGGGGGTTGGGGAGCAGTACTTC. The encoded protein is CASSRRGVGEQYF.

The chain has TRBV6-1 and TRBJ2-5; D is possibly TRBD2 (6 bases). Germline assignment: CDR1 MNHNS and CDR2 SASEGT. The CDR3 contains 15 residues. V lost 3 bases, J lost 8 bases, and 19 bases lay in between. Here the CDR3 reads CASSDTRDQRVTQYF. The CDR3 DNA is TGTGCCAGCAGTGACACCCGGGACCAGCGGGTTACCCAGTACTTC.

The chain has TRBV15 and TRBJ1-3, with TRBD1 identical over 9 bases. Germline CDR1 is LNHNV and CDR2 is YYDKDF (reference sequence). The CDR3 has 15 amino acids. Trimming took 5 bases from V and 0 from J; bases not matched to a gene: 2. DNA for the CDR3: TGTGCCACCAGCGGACAGGGGTCCTCTGGAAACACCATATATTTT. This codes for CATSGQGSSGNTIYF. Complete variable domain (other parts from reference TRBV15 and TRBJ1-3): DAMVIQNPRYQVTQFGKPVTLSCSQTLNHNVMYWYQQKSSQAPKLLFHYYDKDFNNEADTPDNFQSRRPNTSFCFLDIRSPGLGDTAMYLCATSGQGSSGNTIYFGEGSWLTVV.

The sample holds one count of this clone. This chain uses TRBV11-3 with TRBJ2-3; D may be TRBD2 (7 bases). The germline gives CDR1 SGHNT, CDR2 YENEEA. V lost 6 bases and J lost 2, with 12 bases in between. CDR3 length equals 14 residues. CDR3 sequence reads: CASSKGGATDTQYF. For the CDR3, the DNA is TGTGCCAGCAGTAAGGGGGGGGCCACAGATACGCAGTATTTT.

This clone has a single count. The gene calls are TRBV2 and TRBJ1-4, with TRBD1 matching over 8 bases. From germline, CDR1 is SNHLY and CDR2 FYNNEI. This CDR3 has 12 amino acids. V gave up 8 bases and J gave up 8 bases; unmatched junction bases: 4. The CDR3 is CASRQGSEKLFF. The CDR3 DNA is TGTGCCAGCCGACAGGGGAGCGAAAAACTGTTTTTT. Using reference TRBV2 and TRBJ1-4 for the parts outside the CDR3, the full variable domain is EPEVTQTPSHQVTQMGQEVILRCVPISNHLYFYWYRQILGQKVEFLVSFYNNEISEKSEIFDDQFSVERPDGSNFTLKIRSTKLEDSAMYFCASRQGSEKLFFGSGTQLSVL.

The chain is built from TRBV9 and TRBJ1-6; 8 bases align to TRBD1. This CDR3 has 15 residues. Germline V gene lookup returns CDR1 SGDLS and CDR2 YYNGEE. With 0 bases clipped from V and 9 bases from J, the junction kept 5 bases outside the gene matches. CDR3 coding DNA: TGTGCCAGCAGCGTAGAAGGGACAGGTCCTTCACCCCTCCACTTT. This translates into CASSVEGTGPSPLHF.

The chain couples TRBV7-2 to TRBJ2-1, with a weak D call TRBD2 (6 bases). Germline assignment: CDR1 SGHTA and CDR2 FQGNSA. Trimming removed 5 bases at V and 0 bases at J, with 17 bases between. This CDR3 is built from 17 residues. CDR3 loop: CASSPNPAGSSYNEQFF. The CDR3 coding sequence is TGTGCCAGCAGCCCAAACCCCGCGGGAAGCTCCTACAATGAGCAGTTCTTC.

The V call is TRBV4-1, the J call TRBJ2-3; 8 nucleotides align to TRBD2. CDR3 length equals 16 residues. The V gene's germline CDR1 is MGHRA and CDR2 YSYEKL. J lost 2 bases, V lost 4 bases, and 8 bases had no gene match. This CDR3 is CASSPQRGSSTDTQYF. In DNA, the CDR3 is TGCGCCAGCAGCCCCCAGCGGGGGTCCTCCACAGATACGCAGTATTTT.

The chain carries TRBV4-2 and TRBJ1-1; no definite D call. The CDR3 is made up of 12 amino acids. CDR1 and CDR2 (germline): LGHNA, YNFKEQ. V was clipped by 1 base and J by 7 bases, with 7 bases between them. This CDR3 reads CASSQVGGEAFF. Here the CDR3 DNA reads TGTGCCAGCAGCCAAGTTGGCGGTGAAGCTTTCTTT.

V gene TRBV4-1 combines with J gene TRBJ2-5; TRBD1 aligns across 7 bases. V trimming: 0 bases; J trimming: 7 bases; junction bases outside the gene matches: 5. The CDR3 is 14 residues long. Germline values: CDR1 MGHRA, CDR2 YSYEKL. The DNA for the CDR3 is TGCGCCAGCAGCCAAGAGGAGAACAGGGGGACCCAGTACTTC. Translated: CASSQEENRGTQYF.

This chain links TRBV7-6 with TRBJ1-1; D is unresolved. V lost 5 bases and J lost 0, with 10 bases in between. The CDR3 runs 14 residues. Germline V gene data show CDR1 as SGHVS and CDR2 as FNYEAQ. Written as DNA, the CDR3 is TGTGCCAGCAGCCTGCAGGTTCTGAACACTGAAGCTTTCTTT. As protein: CASSLQVLNTEAFF.

The chain carries TRBV3-1 (or the pseudogene TRBV3-2) and TRBJ2-3; 7 nucleotides align to TRBD2. CDR1 is LGHDT and CDR2 is YNNKEL in the germline V gene (reference sequence). Germline trimming cut 4 bases from V and 2 bases from J; bases unmatched to any gene: 12. The CDR3 length is 17 residues. CDR3 bases: TGTGCCAGCAGCCGACGACTGAGCGGGGACCACACAGATACGCAGTATTTT. This sequence encodes CASSRRLSGDHTDTQYF.